The entry below describes one TCR beta chain. Looked up from germline, CDR1 is MNHNY and CDR2 is SVGAGI (reference sequence). The CDR3 covers 14 residues. V lost 5 bases and J lost 6, with 17 bases in between. This sample is part of a study of PD-L1 blockade in urothelial cancer. Study details: Median blood clonality was around 0.08, with about 81,000 unique TCRs.

The method was immunoSEQ multiplex PCR; TCRdb's version includes in-frame clones alone and lacks a portion of them. The sample carries under 130,000 clones, roughly 84% recorded once. The source is a man aged 50-59 years with urothelial cancer. Sequencing was performed on PBMCs, taken around atezolizumab (anti-PD-L1) treatment. This chain joins TRBV6-6 and TRBJ2-7; possibly TRBD1 for D (6 bases). CDR3 coding DNA: TGTGCCAGCAGTCTCCGGGACATCCGGAGCGAGCAGTACTTC. It encodes CASSLRDIRSEQYF.